This TCR beta chain derives from a study of shared clonotypes between healthy human individuals. In the naive CD8 group, cells lacked CD45RO and were positively selected for CCR7, so terminally differentiated effector memory CD45RA+ cells were left out. Trimming took 1 base from V and 0 from J, leaving 17 bases between them. This CDR3 spans 18 amino acids. Germline loops: CDR1 MNHNS, CDR2 SASEGT. Broader study findings: Despite large depth, rarefaction showed incomplete sorted-subset sequencing. Memory subsets generally showed lower estimated richness than naive subsets.

This clone appeared a single time. The antigen remains undetermined. Clones were read by immunoSEQ multiplex PCR, and TCRdb kept only the in-frame ones, dropping some. The sample includes hundreds of thousands of clones, 96% of them seen just once. The V and J genes are TRBV6-1 and TRBJ2-3; maybe TRBD2 (5 bases). Sequencing was carried out using naive CD8+ T cells sorted from blood. The clonotype originates from a woman younger than 45 in good health. DNA for the CDR3: TGTGCCAGCAGTGAAGGAAGGTGGATGGAGGAGAGCACAGATACGCAGTATTTT. Amino acids: CASSEGRWMEESTDTQYF.